This record concerns one T cell receptor beta chain sequence. The antigen is unknown. Samples of marrow taken after transplant originated at the posterior iliac crest or some other site. The CDR3 extends over 15 amino acids. V gave up 5 bases and J gave up 0 bases, with 13 bases separating them. Per germline, CDR1 MNHEY and CDR2 SVGAGI. Profiling relied on immunoSEQ multiplex PCR, and the TCRdb table lists in-frame clones only, not all of them. The sample includes about 69,000 clones, around 90% of them seen just once. The data belong to a study of graft-versus-host responses after intestinal transplantation. Overall study results and limits: Peak circulating GvH clone levels tracked with early post-transplant HvG declines. Recipient marrow held GvH clones, some first seen in ileum or blood.

The receptor was derived from a human patient who received an intestinal transplant, so some T cells may come from the graft donor. The chain links TRBV6-5 to TRBJ1-2; D gene unclear. The specimen was bone marrow, collected nearly 750 days after intestinal transplantation. The CDR3 reads CASSPQARSNYGYTF. In DNA, the CDR3 is TGTGCCAGCAGTCCTCAGGCTCGTTCTAACTATGGCTACACCTTC.